The sequence of this TCR beta chain was determined in a study of T-cell memory formation after mild COVID-19. In the study overall: Clustering of TCRs was largely donor specific.

Each CDR3 protein gets one entry after TCRdb re-called the 5' RACE reads with MiXCR. The sample lists 300,000 to 350,000 distinct CDR3 sequences, roughly an eighth seen once, with roughly a fifth in the top ten. The CDR3 is 14 amino acids. The germline V gene encodes CDR1 SGHDN and CDR2 FVKESK. V shed 4 bases and J 6 bases; nucleotides not matched to a gene: 7. The sequenced sample consisted of PBMCs or a T cell subset sorted from them (not recorded which). This chain joins TRBV14 and TRBJ1-2, with 8 nucleotides matching TRBD1. This TCR was recovered from a young man who had mild COVID-19 (a few samples of this study predate the infection). Cell type and time point are not known. The CDR3 DNA follows: TGTGCCAGCAGCCCTAGTAACAGGGGGAATGGCTACACCTTC. It encodes CASSPSNRGNGYTF. Drawing the rest from reference TRBV14 and TRBJ1-2, the complete variable domain is EAGVTQFPSHSVIEKGQTVTLRCDPISGHDNLYWYRRVMGKEIKFLLHFVKESKQDESGMPNNRFLAERTGGTYSTLKVQPAELEDSGVYFCASSPSNRGNGYTFGSGTRLTVV.